Presented here are 6 T cell receptor beta chains from one specimen sequenced in a study of T cell responses to AZD1222 COVID-19 vaccine. TCRdb keeps only in-frame clones here, not all; method: immunoSEQ multiplex PCR. The sample consists of about 77,000 clones, 80% to 95% of them appearing once. The sequences come from peripheral blood, collected 28 days after the second AZD1222 dose. These receptors all stem from an adult who received the AZD1222 COVID-19 vaccine.

The CDR3 coding sequence is TGCGCCAGCAGCCCCCCTCTAGCGGGGATCACAGATACGCAGTATTTT. This codes for CASSPPLAGITDTQYF. V is TRBV5-1 and J is TRBJ2-3; 9 bases are a match to TRBD2. The CDR3 covers 16 residues. After removal of 4 bases from V and 2 bases from J, the junction contained 8 bases not matched to a gene. Germline CDR1 is SGHRS and CDR2 is YFSETQ.

V and J are TRBV5-4 and TRBJ1-1, with D maybe TRBD1 (5 bases). CDR1 and CDR2 (germline): SGHNT, YYREEE (reference sequence). The V and J ends lost 0 bases and 4 bases respectively, with 10 bases between them. This CDR3 has 14 residues. The CDR3 is CASSLEAGSTEAFF. CDR3 sequence (DNA): TGTGCCAGCAGCTTGGAGGCAGGGAGCACTGAAGCTTTCTTT.

DNA for the CDR3: TGTGCCAGCAGCTTAAATGGGATTGCAAACACCGGGGAGCTGTTTTTT. This translates into CASSLNGIANTGELFF. The chain has TRBV7-2 and TRBJ2-2, with unresolved D. V lost 2 bases and J lost 2, with 12 bases in between. Germline V gene lookup returns CDR1 SGHTA and CDR2 FQGNSA. The CDR3 has 16 amino acids.

This chain uses TRBV7-9 with TRBJ1-6; D gene unclear. Trimming cost V 5 bases and J 3 bases, with 11 bases left between them. The germline V gene encodes CDR1 SEHNR and CDR2 FQNEAQ (reference sequence). The CDR3 has 15 residues. The CDR3 DNA reads TGTGCCAGCAGCCCTCGACGGGACTATAATTCACCCCTCCACTTT. This sequence encodes CASSPRRDYNSPLHF.

J is TRBJ2-5 and V is TRBV3-1 (or the pseudogene TRBV3-2); D unresolved. V dropped 1 base and J dropped 5 bases, with 11 bases sitting between them. Germline V gene data show CDR1 as LGHDT and CDR2 as YNNKEL (reference sequence). This CDR3 has 14 amino acids. The CDR3 coding sequence is TGTGCCAGCAGCCAAGGTCCCGCTCCGGAGACCCAGTACTTC. Translated: CASSQGPAPETQYF.

The rearrangement uses TRBV10-3 and TRBJ2-3; D assignment may be TRBD1 or TRBD2 (5 bases each). V lost 6 bases, J lost 1 base, and 11 bases lay in between. The CDR3 totals 14 residues. CDR1 ENHRY and CDR2 SYGVKD come from the germline V gene. CDR3 residues: CAIRGTGRTDTQYF. The CDR3 DNA follows: TGTGCCATCAGGGGGACGGGACGCACAGATACGCAGTATTTT.